This T cell receptor (beta chain) came from a study of graft-versus-host responses after intestinal transplantation. Assay used: immunoSEQ multiplex PCR; TCRdb lists only in-frame clones, some missing. The data hold approximately 37,000 clones, with about nine tenths observed a single time. Study-level results: Analysis identified GvH clones in recipient marrow, with some appearing first in ileum or blood.

Both intraepithelial and lamina propria lymphocytes were released by processing graft tissue. Points on this clone: What it recognizes is unknown.

The sequence was collected from a human patient who received an intestinal transplant, so some T cells may come from the graft donor. Sequenced here: ileum tissue, sampled about 28 weeks after intestinal transplant.

The CDR3 reads CASSLGTDYEQYF. CDR3 DNA sequence: TGCGCCAGCAGCCTCGGGACAGATTACGAGCAGTACTTC. This chain connects TRBV5-1 to TRBJ2-7; 7 positions agree with TRBD1. Germline V CDR1 and CDR2: SGHRS, YFSETQ. J was trimmed by 4 bases and V by 4 bases; bases with no gene match: 5. This CDR3 region has 13 residues.